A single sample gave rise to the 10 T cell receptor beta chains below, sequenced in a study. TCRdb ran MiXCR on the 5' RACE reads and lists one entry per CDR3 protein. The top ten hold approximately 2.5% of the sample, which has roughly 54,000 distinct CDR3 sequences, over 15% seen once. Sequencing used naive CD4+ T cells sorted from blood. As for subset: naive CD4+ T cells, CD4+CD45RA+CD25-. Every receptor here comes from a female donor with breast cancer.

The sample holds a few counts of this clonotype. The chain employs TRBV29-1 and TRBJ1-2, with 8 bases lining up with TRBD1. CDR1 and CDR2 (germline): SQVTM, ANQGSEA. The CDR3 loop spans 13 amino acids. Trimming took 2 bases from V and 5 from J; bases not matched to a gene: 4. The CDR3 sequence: CSVESDREYGYTF. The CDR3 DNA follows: TGCAGCGTTGAATCGGACAGGGAGTATGGCTACACCTTC.

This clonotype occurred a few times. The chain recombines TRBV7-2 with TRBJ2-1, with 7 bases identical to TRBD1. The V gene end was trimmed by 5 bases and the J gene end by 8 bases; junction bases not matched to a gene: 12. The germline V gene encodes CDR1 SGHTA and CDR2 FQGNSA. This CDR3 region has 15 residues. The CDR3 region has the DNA TGTGCCAGCAGCCCCGACAGGGTGTCCCCCCATGAGCAGTTCTTC. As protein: CASSPDRVSPHEQFF.

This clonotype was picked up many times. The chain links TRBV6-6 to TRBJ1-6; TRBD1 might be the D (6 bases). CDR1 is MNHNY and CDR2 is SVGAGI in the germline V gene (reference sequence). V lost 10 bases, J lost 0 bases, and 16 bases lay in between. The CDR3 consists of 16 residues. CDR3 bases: TGTGCCACCAAAGAGGGGGGGAGCTCCTATAATTCACCCCTCCACTTT. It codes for CATKEGGSSYNSPLHF.

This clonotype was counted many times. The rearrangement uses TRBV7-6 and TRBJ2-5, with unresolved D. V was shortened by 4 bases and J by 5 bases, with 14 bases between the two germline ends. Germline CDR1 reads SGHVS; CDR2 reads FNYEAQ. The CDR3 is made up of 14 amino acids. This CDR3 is CASSSTSIGETQYF. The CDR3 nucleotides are TGTGCCAGCAGCTCAACTTCCATCGGGGAGACCCAGTACTTC. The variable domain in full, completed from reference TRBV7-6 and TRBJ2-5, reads GAGVSQSPRYKVTKRGQDVALRCDPISGHVSLYWYRQALGQGPEFLTYFNYEAQQDKSGLPNDRFSAERPEGSISTLTIQRTEQRDSAMYRCASSSTSIGETQYFGPGTRLLVL.

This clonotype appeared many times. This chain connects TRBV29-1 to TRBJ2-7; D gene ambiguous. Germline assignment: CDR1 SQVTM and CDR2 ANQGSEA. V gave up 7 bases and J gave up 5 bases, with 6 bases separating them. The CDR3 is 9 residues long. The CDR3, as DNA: TGCAGCGGGCTGGACGAGCAGTACTTC. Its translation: CSGLDEQYF.

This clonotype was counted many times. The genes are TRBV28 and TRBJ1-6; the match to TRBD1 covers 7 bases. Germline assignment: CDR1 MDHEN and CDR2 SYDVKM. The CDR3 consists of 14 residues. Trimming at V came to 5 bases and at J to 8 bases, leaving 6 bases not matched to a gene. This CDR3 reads CASSVTGQYSPLHF. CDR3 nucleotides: TGTGCCAGCAGTGTGACAGGGCAATATTCACCCCTCCACTTT. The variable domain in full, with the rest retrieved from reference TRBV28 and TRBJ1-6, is DVKVTQSSRYLVKRTGEKVFLECVQDMDHENMFWYRQDPGLGLRLIYFSYDVKMKEKGDIPEGYSVSREKKERFSLILESASTNQTSMYLCASSVTGQYSPLHFGNGTRLTVT.

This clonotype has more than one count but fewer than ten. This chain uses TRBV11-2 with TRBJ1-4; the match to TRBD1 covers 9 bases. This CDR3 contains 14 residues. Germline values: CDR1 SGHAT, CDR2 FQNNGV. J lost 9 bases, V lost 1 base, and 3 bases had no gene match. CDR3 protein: CASSLGGTGKKLFF. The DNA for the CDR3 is TGTGCCAGCAGCTTAGGTGGGACAGGGAAAAAACTGTTTTTT.

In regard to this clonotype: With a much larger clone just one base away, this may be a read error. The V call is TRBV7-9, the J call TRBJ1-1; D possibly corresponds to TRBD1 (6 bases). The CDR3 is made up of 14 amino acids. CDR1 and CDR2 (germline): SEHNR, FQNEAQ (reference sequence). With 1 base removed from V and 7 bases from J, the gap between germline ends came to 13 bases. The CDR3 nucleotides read TGTGCCAGCAGCTTAGTCTCCCAGGGGTATGAAGCTTTCTTT. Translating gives CASSLVSQGYEAFF.

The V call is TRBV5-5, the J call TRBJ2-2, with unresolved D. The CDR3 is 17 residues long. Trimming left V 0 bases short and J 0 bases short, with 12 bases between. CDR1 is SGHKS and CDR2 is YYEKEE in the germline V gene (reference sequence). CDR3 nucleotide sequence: TGTGCCAGCAGCTTGGCCAGCGTATCCACGAACACCGGGGAGCTGTTTTTT. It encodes CASSLASVSTNTGELFF.

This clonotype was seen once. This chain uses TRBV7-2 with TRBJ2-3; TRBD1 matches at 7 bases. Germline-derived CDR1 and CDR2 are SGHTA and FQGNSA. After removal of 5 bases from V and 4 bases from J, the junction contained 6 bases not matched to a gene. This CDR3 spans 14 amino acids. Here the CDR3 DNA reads TGTGCCAGCAGCCCGGGACAGAGATCAGATACGCAGTATTTT. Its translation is CASSPGQRSDTQYF.